The 30 T cell receptor beta chains given below trace back to one sample, sequenced in a study of response to subunit inactivated influenza vaccine. TCRdb analysed the RT-PCR reads with MiXCR anew, one entry per CDR3 protein. The repertoire includes some 500,000 distinct CDR3 sequences, 10% to 15% of them detected once, and roughly 13% sits in the top ten. Material: PBMCs from blood, obtained roughly 6 weeks after vaccination. These receptor sequences come from a man aged 50 to 60 who received an inactivated influenza vaccine.

This rearrangement joins TRBV7-3 to TRBJ2-1; D not resolved. Germline V gene sequence: CDR1 SGHTA, CDR2 FQGTGA. There are 14 residues in the CDR3. V was clipped by 5 bases and J by 5 bases, with 13 bases between them. CDR3 residues: CASSQGLVDNEQFF. In nucleotides, the CDR3 is TGTGCCAGCAGCCAAGGGCTAGTCGACAATGAGCAGTTCTTC.

CDR3 region: CASRNRDRGQDLAYEQYF. DNA for the CDR3: TGTGCCAGCAGAAACCGGGACAGGGGGCAGGATTTAGCCTACGAGCAGTACTTC. The chain is built from TRBV28 and TRBJ2-7, with 12 positions matching TRBD1. The germline V gene has CDR1 MDHEN and CDR2 SYDVKM. The CDR3 totals 18 residues. The J segment lost 2 bases and the V segment lost 6 bases, leaving 14 bases of the junction unmatched.

The table lists this clonotype with a few counts. V and J are TRBV6-5 and TRBJ2-5; 9 bases fit TRBD1. The junction had 2 bases not matched to a gene; V was cut back by 2 bases and J by 1 base. The CDR3 sequence is 15 residues long. Germline loops: CDR1 MNHEY, CDR2 SVGAGI. CDR3 nucleotide sequence: TGTGCCAGCAGTTACGGGACAGGGTTCCAAGAGACCCAGTACTTC. It codes for CASSYGTGFQETQYF.

This clonotype was found once. In DNA form, the CDR3 reads TGTGCCAGCAGCCTACTCCCGGGACAAAGGTACTTC. This gives the protein CASSLLPGQRYF. The chain carries TRBV14 and TRBJ2-7, with D perhaps matching TRBD1 (6 bases). The germline CDR1 and CDR2 sequences are SGHDN and FVKESK. V lost 4 bases and J 12 bases, leaving 16 bases between the germline ends. CDR3 length equals 12 residues.

This clonotype was counted only a few times. The chain recombines TRBV5-1 with TRBJ2-7; possibly TRBD1 or TRBD2 for D (5 bases each). Per germline, CDR1 SGHRS and CDR2 YFSETQ. The germline V and J ends were trimmed by 5 bases and 6 bases, with 15 bases remaining between them. This CDR3 spans 13 amino acids. DNA of the CDR3: TGCGCCAGCAGTGAAAGGGACCGGGGCGAGCAGTACTTC. Protein sequence: CASSERDRGEQYF.

V gene TRBV10-1 combines with J gene TRBJ2-1; 8 bases are shared with TRBD2. The CDR3 has 15 residues. Germline CDR1 reads WNHNN; CDR2 reads SYGVQD (reference sequence). The trim removed 3 bases at V and 4 bases at J, leaving 5 bases unmatched. CDR3 amino acids: CASSELRGEYNEQFF. CDR3 DNA: TGCGCCAGCAGTGAATTGCGGGGGGAGTACAATGAGCAGTTCTTC.

This chain uses TRBV29-1 with TRBJ2-2; 7 bases are a match to TRBD2. CDR1 and CDR2 from the germline V gene are SQVTM and ANQGSEA. This CDR3 contains 13 residues. V lost 4 bases to trimming and J lost 6 bases; unmatched junction nucleotides: 5. The CDR3 nucleotides are TGCAGCGTTGGAATTGGGGGGGCCGGGGAGCTGTTTTTT. It is translated as CSVGIGGAGELFF.

This clonotype has just a few counts. The V and J genes are TRBV7-2 and TRBJ1-5, with D tentatively TRBD1 (6 bases). V was pared by 5 bases and J by 6 bases, with 20 bases between. Germline V gene sequence: CDR1 SGHTA, CDR2 FQGNSA. This CDR3 is built from 16 residues. The CDR3 protein is CASSPQGRGLGQPQHF. The CDR3 DNA reads TGTGCCAGCAGCCCACAGGGCCGGGGGCTGGGTCAGCCCCAGCATTTT.

The V and J genes are TRBV3-1 and TRBJ1-2; TRBD1 agrees at 8 bases. The J segment lost 3 bases and the V segment lost 3 bases, leaving 9 bases of the junction unmatched. This CDR3 contains 16 residues. CDR1 is LGHDT, CDR2 YNNKEL, per germline (reference sequence). CDR3 amino acids: CASSHDRDRLDYGYTF. The CDR3 DNA sequence: TGTGCCAGCAGCCACGATCGGGACAGGTTGGACTATGGCTACACCTTC.

The chain recombines TRBV5-6 with TRBJ1-1, with D maybe TRBD1 (6 bases). Germline V lookup: CDR1 SGHDT, CDR2 YYEEEE. The length of the CDR3 is 14 residues. Trimming stripped 5 bases from V and 2 bases from J, with 13 bases between. The CDR3, as DNA: TGTGCCAGCAGGGCGGAGGGGGGTAACACTGAAGCTTTCTTT. It yields the protein CASRAEGGNTEAFF. Full variable domain (outside the CDR3, taken from reference TRBV5-6 and TRBJ1-1): DAGVTQSPTHLIKTRGQQVTLRCSPKSGHDTVSWYQQALGQGPQFIFQYYEEEERQRGNFPDRFSGHQFPNYSSELNVNALLLGDSALYLCASRAEGGNTEAFFGQGTRLTVV.

In this sample, this clonotype turned up a few times. The CDR3 sequence is CASGGGSLVREQYF. In DNA, the CDR3 is TGTGCCAGCGGTGGGGGCAGCTTAGTACGCGAGCAGTACTTC. The chain joins TRBV28 to TRBJ2-7; tentatively, D is TRBD1 (6 bases). Germline CDR1 reads MDHEN; CDR2 reads SYDVKM. This CDR3 comprises 14 residues. Trimming pared 8 bases from V and 6 bases from J, leaving 20 bases between.

This chain connects TRBV7-2 to TRBJ1-6; possibly TRBD1 for D (6 bases). Germline assignment: CDR1 SGHTA and CDR2 FQGNSA. This CDR3 spans 15 amino acids. With 0 bases removed from V and 9 bases from J, the gap between germline ends came to 12 bases. The CDR3 DNA follows: TGTGCCAGCAGCTTAGCGCGCAGGGGAGGTTCACCCCTCCACTTT. This translates into CASSLARRGGSPLHF.

The gene calls are TRBV7-7 and TRBJ2-5; 7 bases agree with TRBD2. Germline trimming cut 1 base from V and 5 bases from J; bases unmatched to any gene: 13. Germline V gene lookup returns CDR1 SSHAT and CDR2 FNYEAQ (reference sequence). The CDR3 has 17 amino acids. This chain's CDR3 is CASSLGRGGRAMETQYF. CDR3 sequence (DNA): TGTGCCAGCAGCTTAGGTCGTGGCGGGAGAGCCATGGAGACCCAGTACTTC.

The V gene is TRBV5-1, the J gene TRBJ1-2; D is unclear. Germline V gives CDR1 SGHRS, CDR2 YFSETQ. CDR3 length: 17 amino acids. V was trimmed by 1 base and J by 3 bases, leaving 19 bases between them. Written as DNA, the CDR3 is TGCGCCAGCAGCTTGTCCCCACGGAGCACCAGCCACTATGGCTACACCTTC. Protein sequence: CASSLSPRSTSHYGYTF. The variable domain in full, completed from reference TRBV5-1 and TRBJ1-2, reads KAGVTQTPRYLIKTRGQQVTLSCSPISGHRSVSWYQQTPGQGLQFLFEYFSETQRNKGNFPGRFSGRQFSNSRSEMNVSTLELGDSALYLCASSLSPRSTSHYGYTFGSGTRLTVV.

The chain uses TRBV6-5 and TRBJ2-7, with 12 bases fitting TRBD1. The CDR3 totals 19 residues. V gave up 0 bases and J gave up 3 bases; unmatched junction bases: 12. Germline V CDR1 and CDR2: MNHEY, SVGAGI. CDR3 amino acids: CASSYSRMGTGGPYYEQYF. In nucleotides, the CDR3 is TGTGCCAGCAGTTACTCGAGGATGGGGACAGGGGGCCCCTACTACGAGCAGTACTTC.

The chain uses TRBV29-1 and TRBJ2-7; tentative D call: TRBD2 (5 bases). CDR3 length equals 11 residues. Germline values: CDR1 SQVTM, CDR2 ANQGSEA. Trimming took off 6 bases at V and 7 bases at J, with 13 bases between the two ends. The CDR3 sequence: CSVELVSEQYF. CDR3 coding DNA: TGCAGCGTGGAACTAGTGTCGGAGCAGTACTTC.

The gene calls are TRBV5-1 and TRBJ2-7, with 10 bases fitting TRBD2. V shed 0 bases and J 2 bases; nucleotides not matched to a gene: 5. Germline V lookup: CDR1 SGHRS, CDR2 YFSETQ. This CDR3 has 16 residues. CDR3 amino acids: CASSLESSGSTYEQYF. CDR3 bases: TGCGCCAGCAGCTTGGAGTCTAGCGGGAGCACCTACGAGCAGTACTTC.

A few counts support this clonotype. The chain has TRBV5-1 and TRBJ2-6, with a weak D call TRBD2 (5 bases). The CDR3 sequence is 18 residues long. The germline CDR1 and CDR2 sequences are SGHRS and YFSETQ. V was shortened by 0 bases and J by 1 base, with 14 bases between the two germline ends. The CDR3 is CASSLVVGSGSGANVLTF. The CDR3 DNA reads as TGCGCCAGCAGCTTGGTGGTAGGGAGCGGTTCTGGGGCCAACGTCCTGACTTTC.

The sample holds a few counts of this clonotype. The gene calls are TRBV20-1 and TRBJ1-3, with D possibly matching TRBD1 (6 bases). CDR3 length: 14 amino acids. The germline V gene encodes CDR1 DFQATT and CDR2 SNEGSKA (reference sequence). The ends were cut back, 6 bases at V and 0 bases at J, with 12 bases in the middle. CDR3 sequence: CSALRGYSGNTIYF. In DNA form, the CDR3 reads TGCAGTGCCCTCAGGGGATACTCTGGAAACACCATATATTTT.

V is TRBV24-1 and J is TRBJ2-1, with D uncertain. The CDR3 spans 16 residues. V was pared by 3 bases and J by 3 bases, with 14 bases between. Germline lookup yields CDR1 KGHDR and CDR2 SFDVKD. DNA for the CDR3: TGTGCCACCAGTGATAGTGGCTATAGTAACTACAATGAGCAGTTCTTC. It yields the protein CATSDSGYSNYNEQFF.

This chain links TRBV25-1 with TRBJ2-1; D is unresolved. The CDR3 totals 12 residues. V lost 3 bases, J lost 11 bases, and 11 bases lay in between. The V gene's germline CDR1 is MGHDK and CDR2 SYGVNS. CDR3 nucleotide sequence: TGTGCCAGCAGTGAGTTGGGGATAAAGCAGTTCTTC. It is translated as CASSELGIKQFF.

This clonotype was detected a few times. CDR3 residues: CATSDGRDVRGEQYF. CDR3 in DNA: TGTGCCACCAGTGACGGACGGGACGTCAGGGGCGAGCAGTACTTC. The chain employs TRBV24-1 and TRBJ2-7, with D possibly TRBD1 on 6 matching bases. V was clipped by 4 bases and J by 6 bases, with 18 bases between them. Germline assignment: CDR1 KGHDR and CDR2 SFDVKD. The length of the CDR3 is 15 residues.

This clonotype was seen a handful of times. The CDR3 DNA is TGTGCCAGCAGCTCCGCCTGGAGGACAGTTTATGAAAAACTGTTTTTT. Protein sequence: CASSSAWRTVYEKLFF. This chain uses TRBV11-2 with TRBJ1-4; D is perhaps TRBD1 (6 bases). Deletions cut 4 bases from V and 6 bases from J, with 18 bases between. Looked up from germline, CDR1 is SGHAT and CDR2 is FQNNGV. The CDR3 covers 16 residues.

This clonotype was counted only a few times. The V call is TRBV24-1, the J call TRBJ2-5; D remains ambiguous. Germline CDR1 reads KGHDR; CDR2 reads SFDVKD. The CDR3 is made up of 13 amino acids. The germline V and J ends were trimmed by 5 bases and 2 bases, with 8 bases remaining between them. DNA of the CDR3: TGTGCCACCAGTGGTACAGTTCAAGAGACCCAGTACTTC. This codes for CATSGTVQETQYF.

The sample holds a few counts of this clonotype. The chain is built from TRBV7-2 and TRBJ1-3, with 7 bases lining up with TRBD1. CDR1 is SGHTA and CDR2 is FQGNSA in the germline V gene. V dropped 8 bases and J dropped 2; count of bases not matched to a gene: 3. The CDR3 has 13 amino acids. The CDR3 region has the DNA TGTGCCAGCTCTCAGGGGGCTGGAAACACCATATATTTT. Its translation: CASSQGAGNTIYF.

This chain links TRBV24-1 with TRBJ2-7, with D maybe TRBD1 (6 bases). The CDR3 consists of 14 residues. CDR1 is KGHDR and CDR2 is SFDVKD in the germline V gene. Between the trimmed V and J ends, which lost 7 bases and 1 base, there was a span of 13 bases. In nucleotides, the CDR3 is TGTGCCACCAGGCAGGGACACGGATCCTACGAGCAGTACTTC. It specifies CATRQGHGSYEQYF.

The chain couples TRBV7-9 to TRBJ2-3, with D perhaps TRBD2 (6 bases). Germline assignment: CDR1 SEHNR and CDR2 FQNEAQ (reference sequence). V gave up 5 bases and J gave up 5 bases, with 23 bases separating them. CDR3 size: 17 residues. The CDR3 is CASSPPGPRGLEDTQYF. The CDR3, as DNA: TGTGCCAGCAGCCCGCCGGGACCGAGGGGACTTGAAGATACGCAGTATTTT.

This chain connects TRBV7-9 to TRBJ2-1, with a possible D match to TRBD2 (5 bases). Deletions cut 2 bases from V and 9 bases from J, with 8 bases between. The CDR3 has 12 residues. The germline V gene encodes CDR1 SEHNR and CDR2 FQNEAQ (reference sequence). Here the CDR3 reads CASSLSGSEQFF. CDR3 coding DNA: TGTGCCAGCAGCTTATCGGGAAGTGAGCAGTTCTTC.

At least ten counts were recorded for this clonotype. The rearrangement links TRBV7-9 to TRBJ2-1, with D perhaps matching TRBD2 (6 bases). V was cut by 2 bases and J by 5 bases, with 13 bases left in between. Per germline, CDR1 SEHNR and CDR2 FQNEAQ (reference sequence). CDR3 size: 15 residues. The CDR3 DNA reads TGTGCCAGCAGCTTATACGGCGGCGGGGACAATGAGCAGTTCTTC. Amino acids: CASSLYGGGDNEQFF. The full variable domain, with the rest looked up from reference TRBV7-9 and TRBJ2-1, is DTGVSQNPRHKITKRGQNVTFRCDPISEHNRLYWYRQTLGQGPEFLTYFQNEAQLEKSRLLSDRFSAERPKGSFSTLEIQRTEQGDSAMYLCASSLYGGGDNEQFFGPGTRLTVL.

This clonotype was found many times. The rearrangement links TRBV12-3 or TRBV12-4 to TRBJ2-5; no reliable D call. The CDR3 runs 14 residues. With 2 bases removed from V and 2 bases from J, the gap between germline ends came to 9 bases. The CDR3 here is CASSLRRQQETQYF. The CDR3 DNA reads as TGTGCCAGCAGTTTACGGCGGCAACAAGAGACCCAGTACTTC.